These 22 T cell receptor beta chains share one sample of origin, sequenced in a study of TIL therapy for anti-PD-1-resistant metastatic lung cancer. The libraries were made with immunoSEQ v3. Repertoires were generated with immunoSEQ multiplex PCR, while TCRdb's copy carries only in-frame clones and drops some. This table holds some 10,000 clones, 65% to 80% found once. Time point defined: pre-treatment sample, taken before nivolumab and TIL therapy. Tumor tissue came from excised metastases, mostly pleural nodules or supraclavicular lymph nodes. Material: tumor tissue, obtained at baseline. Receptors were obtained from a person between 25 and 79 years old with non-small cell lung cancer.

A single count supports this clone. The CDR3 DNA is TGTGCCAGCAGGGGTTCCTACGAGCAGTACTTC. Translation: CASRGSYEQYF. V usage is TRBV25-1 and J usage is TRBJ2-7; D is unclear. The CDR3 spans 11 residues. Trimming shortened V by 6 bases and J by 1 base, and 4 bases separated the two germline ends. Germline CDR1 and CDR2: MGHDK and SYGVNS.

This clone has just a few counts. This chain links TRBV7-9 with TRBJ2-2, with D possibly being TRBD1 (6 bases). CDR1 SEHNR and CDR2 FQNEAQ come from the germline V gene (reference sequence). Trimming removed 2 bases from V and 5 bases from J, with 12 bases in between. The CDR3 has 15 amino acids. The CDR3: CASSLRRGGTGELFF. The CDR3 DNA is TGTGCCAGCAGCTTACGCAGGGGTGGAACCGGGGAGCTGTTTTTT.

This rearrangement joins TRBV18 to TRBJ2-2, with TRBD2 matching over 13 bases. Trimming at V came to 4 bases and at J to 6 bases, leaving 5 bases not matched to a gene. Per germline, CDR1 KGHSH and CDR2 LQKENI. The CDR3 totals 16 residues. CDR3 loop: CASSHPGLAGSGELFF. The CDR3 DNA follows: TGTGCCAGCTCACACCCGGGACTAGCGGGATCCGGGGAGCTGTTTTTT.

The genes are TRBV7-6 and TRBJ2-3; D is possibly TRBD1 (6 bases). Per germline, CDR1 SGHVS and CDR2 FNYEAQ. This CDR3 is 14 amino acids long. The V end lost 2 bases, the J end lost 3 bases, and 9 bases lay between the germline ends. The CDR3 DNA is TGTGCCAGCAGCTTAAAACAGGGTACAGATACGCAGTATTTT. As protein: CASSLKQGTDTQYF.

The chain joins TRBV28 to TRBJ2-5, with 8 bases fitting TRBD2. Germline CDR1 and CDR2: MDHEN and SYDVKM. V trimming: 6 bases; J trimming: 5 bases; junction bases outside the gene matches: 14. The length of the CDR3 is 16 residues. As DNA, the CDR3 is TGTGCCAGCAGCCCCAGTGGGACTAGGAGAACGGAGACCCAGTACTTC. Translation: CASSPSGTRRTETQYF.

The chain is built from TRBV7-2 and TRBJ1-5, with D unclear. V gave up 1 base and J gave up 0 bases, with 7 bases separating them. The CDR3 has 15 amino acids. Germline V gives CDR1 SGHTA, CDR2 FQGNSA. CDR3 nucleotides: TGTGCCAGCAGCTTAGTTAGTAATAGCAATCAGCCCCAGCATTTT. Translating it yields CASSLVSNSNQPQHF.

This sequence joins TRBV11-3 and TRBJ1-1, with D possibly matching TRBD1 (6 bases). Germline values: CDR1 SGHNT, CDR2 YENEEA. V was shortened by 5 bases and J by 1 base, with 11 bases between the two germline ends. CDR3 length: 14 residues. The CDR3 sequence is CASSLTGPNTEAFF. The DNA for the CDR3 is TGTGCCAGCAGCCTTACAGGGCCGAACACTGAAGCTTTCTTT.

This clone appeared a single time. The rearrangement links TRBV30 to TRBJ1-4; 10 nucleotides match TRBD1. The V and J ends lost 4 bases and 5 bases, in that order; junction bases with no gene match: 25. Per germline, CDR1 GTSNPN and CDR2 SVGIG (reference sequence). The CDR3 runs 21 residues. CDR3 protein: CAWMGPIRGGLGGQGNEKLFF. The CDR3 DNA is TGTGCCTGGATGGGCCCCATTCGGGGGGGGCTAGGGGGACAGGGGAATGAAAAACTGTTTTTT.

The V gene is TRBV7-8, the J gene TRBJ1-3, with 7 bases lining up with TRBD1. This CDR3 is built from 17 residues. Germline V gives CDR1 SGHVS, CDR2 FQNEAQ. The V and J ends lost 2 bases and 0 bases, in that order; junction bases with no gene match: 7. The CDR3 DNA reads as TGTGCCAGCAGCTTAAGGGACAGAGGCCTCTCTGGAAACACCATATATTTT. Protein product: CASSLRDRGLSGNTIYF.

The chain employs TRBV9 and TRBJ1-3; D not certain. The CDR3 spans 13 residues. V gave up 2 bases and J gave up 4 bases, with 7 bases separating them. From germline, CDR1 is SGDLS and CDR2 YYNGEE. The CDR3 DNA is TGTGCCAGCAGCGTCTTAGAGGGAAACACCATATATTTT. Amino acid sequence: CASSVLEGNTIYF.

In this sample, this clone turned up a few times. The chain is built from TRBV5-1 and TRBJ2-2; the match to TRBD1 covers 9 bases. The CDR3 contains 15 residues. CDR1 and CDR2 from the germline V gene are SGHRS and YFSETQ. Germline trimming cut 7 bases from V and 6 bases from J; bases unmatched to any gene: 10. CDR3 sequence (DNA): TGCGCCAGCTGGTCCGGGACAGGGTCGGCCGGGGAGCTGTTTTTT. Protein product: CASWSGTGSAGELFF.

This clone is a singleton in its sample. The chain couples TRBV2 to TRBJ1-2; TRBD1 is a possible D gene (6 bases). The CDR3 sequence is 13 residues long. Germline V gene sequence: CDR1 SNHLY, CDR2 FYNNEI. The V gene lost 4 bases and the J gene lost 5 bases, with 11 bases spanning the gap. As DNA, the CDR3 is TGTGCCAGCAGTGTCTACAGGGAGTATGGCTACACCTTC. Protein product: CASSVYREYGYTF.

CDR3 loop: CASTGTALYGYTF. The CDR3 DNA reads as TGTGCCAGCACCGGGACAGCTCTCTATGGCTACACCTTC. The chain uses TRBV28 and TRBJ1-2, with 7 positions matching TRBD1. Losses at the gene ends were 7 bases for V and 4 bases for J; bases not matched to a gene: 6. From germline, CDR1 is MDHEN and CDR2 SYDVKM. CDR3 length: 13 residues.

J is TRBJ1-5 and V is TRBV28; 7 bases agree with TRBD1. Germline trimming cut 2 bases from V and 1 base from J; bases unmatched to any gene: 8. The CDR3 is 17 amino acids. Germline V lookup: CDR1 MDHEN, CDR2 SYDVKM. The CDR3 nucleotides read TGTGCCAGCAGTTTAACCCCGACAGGGAAAAGCAATCAGCCCCAGCATTTT. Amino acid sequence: CASSLTPTGKSNQPQHF.

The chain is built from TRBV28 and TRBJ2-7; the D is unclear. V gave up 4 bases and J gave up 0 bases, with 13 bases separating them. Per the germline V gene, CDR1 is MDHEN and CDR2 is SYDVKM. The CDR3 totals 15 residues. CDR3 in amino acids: CASSSPDTNSYEQYF. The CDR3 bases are TGTGCCAGCAGTTCACCTGACACGAACTCCTACGAGCAGTACTTC.

The CDR3 is CASSLTPGQVPGYTF. CDR3 nucleotides: TGTGCCAGCAGCTTAACGCCGGGACAGGTCCCTGGCTACACCTTC. This chain connects TRBV7-2 to TRBJ1-2; 8 nucleotides agree with TRBD1. Germline CDR1 is SGHTA and CDR2 is FQGNSA. CDR3 length: 15 residues. V gave up 2 bases and J gave up 7 bases; unmatched junction bases: 9.

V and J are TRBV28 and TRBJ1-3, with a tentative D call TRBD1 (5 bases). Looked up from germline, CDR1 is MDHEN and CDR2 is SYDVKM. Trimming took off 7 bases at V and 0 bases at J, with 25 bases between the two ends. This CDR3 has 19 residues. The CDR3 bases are TGTGCCAGCAACCCTACAGGTTACTCGGATTTCCGCTCTGGAAACACCATATATTTT. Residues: CASNPTGYSDFRSGNTIYF.

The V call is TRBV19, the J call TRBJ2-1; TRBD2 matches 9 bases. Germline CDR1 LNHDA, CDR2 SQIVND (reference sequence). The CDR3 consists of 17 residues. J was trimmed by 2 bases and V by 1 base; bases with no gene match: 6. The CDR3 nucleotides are TGTGCCAGTAGTATAGCGGCTAGCGGGACGACCTACAATGAGCAGTTCTTC. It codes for CASSIAASGTTYNEQFF.

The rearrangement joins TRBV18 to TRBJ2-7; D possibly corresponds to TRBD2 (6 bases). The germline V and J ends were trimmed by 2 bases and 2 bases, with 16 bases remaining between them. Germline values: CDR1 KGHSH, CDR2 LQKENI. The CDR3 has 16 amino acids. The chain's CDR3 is CASSPMSAGMAYEQYF. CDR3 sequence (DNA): TGTGCCAGCTCACCAATGTCGGCGGGGATGGCCTACGAGCAGTACTTC.

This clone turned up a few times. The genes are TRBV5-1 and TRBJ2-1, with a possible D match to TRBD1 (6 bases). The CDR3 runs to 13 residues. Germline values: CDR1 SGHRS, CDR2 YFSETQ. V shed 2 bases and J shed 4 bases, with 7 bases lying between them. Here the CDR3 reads CASSLTGYNEQFF. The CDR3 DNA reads TGCGCCAGCAGCTTAACAGGGTACAATGAGCAGTTCTTC.

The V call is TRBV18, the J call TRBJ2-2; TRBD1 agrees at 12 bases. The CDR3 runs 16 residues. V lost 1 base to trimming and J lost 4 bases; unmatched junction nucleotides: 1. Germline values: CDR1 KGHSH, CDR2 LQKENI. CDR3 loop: CASSPRDRGLTGELFF. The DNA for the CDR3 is TGTGCCAGCTCACCACGGGACAGGGGGCTCACCGGGGAGCTGTTTTTT.

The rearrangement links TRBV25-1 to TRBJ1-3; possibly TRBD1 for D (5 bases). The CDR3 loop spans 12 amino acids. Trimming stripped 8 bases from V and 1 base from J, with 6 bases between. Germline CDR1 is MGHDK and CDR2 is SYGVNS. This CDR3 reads CASQGSGNTIYF. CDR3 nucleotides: TGTGCCAGCCAGGGATCTGGAAACACCATATATTTT.